This T cell receptor beta chain comes out of a study of human T cells and chemical hapten exposure. Study in general: Weekly diphenylcyclopropenone doses were given to patients' scalps across the roughly 22-week study. Mostly female patients had alopecia areata, totalis or universalis.

TCRdb used MiXCR to reprocess the RACE reads, holding one entry per CDR3 protein. The profile shows roughly 100,000 distinct CDR3 sequences, roughly 12% of them singletons. Trimming at V came to 6 bases and at J to 3 bases, leaving 2 bases not matched to a gene. Germline CDR1 MNHEY, CDR2 SVGAGI. The CDR3 is 13 residues long. This clonotype was found a few times. This sample's time point: pre-sensitization, week 0. Stated treatment: therapeutic diphenylcyclopropenone sensitization with weekly scalp DPC. Alopecia patients, 18 to 70 years old and DPC-suitable, served as donors. Whole blood that had not been fractionated was the source of extracted total RNA.

This TCR was sampled from a woman aged 45-65 years with alopecia areata. Some clones in this sample may be carry-over from other donors' samples. The rearrangement uses TRBV6-5 and TRBJ2-1; 7 positions agree with TRBD1. Material: whole blood, obtained in connection with sensitization to the hapten diphenylcyclopropenone (DPC). CDR3 coding DNA: TGTGCCAGCAGCTGGGACAGCTACAATGAGCAGTTCTTC. Translation gives CASSWDSYNEQFF.